This T cell receptor (beta chain) came from a study of blood T cells in healthy people across ages. As to this clonotype: A much larger clone is a single base away; this may be a read error.

For the second PCR, which ran for roughly 6 to 12 cycles, a sample-barcoded 5' primer and a J-beta primer mix were used. TCRdb fed the 5' RACE reads into MiXCR, producing one record per CDR3 protein. The sample contains about 970,000 distinct CDR3 sequences, roughly 51% of which appear only once. The specimen sequenced was blood. The TCR originated in a woman aged 60 to 75 in good health.

Written as DNA, the CDR3 is TGTGCCAGCAGCGAAGGTCGAGGTGGGGCCAACGTCCTGACTTTC. It encodes CASSEGRGGANVLTF. This rearrangement joins TRBV11-2 to TRBJ2-6; D is unclear. CDR3 length: 15 amino acids. Germline CDR1 SGHAT, CDR2 FQNNGV. V lost 5 bases, J lost 3 bases, and 11 bases lay in between. Filled out from reference TRBV11-2 and TRBJ2-6, the complete variable domain reads EAGVAQSPRYKIIEKRQSVAFWCNPISGHATLYWYQQILGQGPKLLIQFQNNGVVDDSQLPKDRFSAERLKGVDSTLKIQPAKLEDSAVYLCASSEGRGGANVLTFGAGSRLTVL.